The clone carrying this T cell receptor beta chain was found once. CDR3 size: 13 residues. The data belong to a study of graft-versus-host responses after intestinal transplantation. The culture paired some 200,000 irradiated violet-dye-labeled stimulators with some 200,000 CFSE-labeled responders. Clones were read by immunoSEQ multiplex PCR, and TCRdb kept only the in-frame ones, dropping some. The table shows some 19,000 clones, with over 40% occurring only once. This TCR derives from a human patient who received an intestinal transplant. V and J are TRBV12-2 and TRBJ2-3; the listed D gene, TRBD2, was not tested against the DNA. TRBV12-2 is a recognized pseudogene. The starting material was alloreactive CD8+ T cells from a mixed lymphocyte reaction culture, obtained before intestinal transplant. Subset described: CFSE-low proliferating T cells sorted from roughly 6-day pre-transplant mixed lymphocyte reaction (GvH or HvG direction). CDR3: CASRPPSTDTQYF. CDR3 nucleotides: TGTGCAAGTCGCCCTCCCAGCACAGATACGCAGTATTTT.